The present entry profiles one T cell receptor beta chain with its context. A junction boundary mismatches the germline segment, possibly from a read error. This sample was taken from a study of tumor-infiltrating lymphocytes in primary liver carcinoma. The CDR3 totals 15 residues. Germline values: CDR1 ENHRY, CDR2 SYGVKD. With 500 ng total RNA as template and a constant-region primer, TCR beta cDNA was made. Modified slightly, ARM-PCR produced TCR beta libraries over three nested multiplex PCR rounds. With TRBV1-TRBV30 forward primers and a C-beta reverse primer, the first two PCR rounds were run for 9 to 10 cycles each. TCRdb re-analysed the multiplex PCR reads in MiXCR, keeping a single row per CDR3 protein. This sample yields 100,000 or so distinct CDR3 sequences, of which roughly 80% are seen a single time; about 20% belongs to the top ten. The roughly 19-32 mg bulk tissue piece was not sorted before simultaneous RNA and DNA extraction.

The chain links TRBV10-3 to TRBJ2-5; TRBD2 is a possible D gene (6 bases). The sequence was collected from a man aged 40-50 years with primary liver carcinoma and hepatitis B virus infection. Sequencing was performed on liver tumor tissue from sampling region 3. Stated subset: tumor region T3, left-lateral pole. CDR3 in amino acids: CAISDREKVMESQYF. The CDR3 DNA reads TGTGCCATCAGTGACCGGGAGAAGGTGATGGAGAGCCAGTACTTC.